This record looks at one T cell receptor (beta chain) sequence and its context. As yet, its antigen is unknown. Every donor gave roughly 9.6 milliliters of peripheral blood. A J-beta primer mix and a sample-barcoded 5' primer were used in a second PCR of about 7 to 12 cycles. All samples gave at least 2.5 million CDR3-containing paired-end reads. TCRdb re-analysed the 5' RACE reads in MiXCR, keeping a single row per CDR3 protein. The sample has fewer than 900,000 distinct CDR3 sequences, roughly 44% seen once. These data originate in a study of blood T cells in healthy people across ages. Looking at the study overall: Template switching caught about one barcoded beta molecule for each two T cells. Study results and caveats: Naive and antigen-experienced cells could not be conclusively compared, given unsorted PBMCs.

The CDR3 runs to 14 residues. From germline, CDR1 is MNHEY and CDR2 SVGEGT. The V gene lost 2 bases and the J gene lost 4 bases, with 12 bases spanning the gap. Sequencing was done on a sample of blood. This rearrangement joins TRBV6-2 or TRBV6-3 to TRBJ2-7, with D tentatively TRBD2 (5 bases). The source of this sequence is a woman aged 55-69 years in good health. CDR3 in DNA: TGTGCCAGCAGTTACGAGGGAACCTCTTACGAGCAGTACTTC. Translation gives CASSYEGTSYEQYF.